This is a list of T cell receptor beta chains from one sample in a study of CXCR3-negative and CXCR3-positive naive CD8 T cells. TCRdb re-called the 5' RACE reads; one entry per CDR3 protein, DNA not given. The sample holds approximately 20,000 distinct CDR3 sequences. The sequenced sample was memory CD8+ T cells from blood. These receptors all come from a human donor in good health. Some clones in this sample may be carry-over from other donors' samples. The CDR3 runs from the conserved cysteine through the conserved F or W.

V gene,J gene,CDR3 protein
TRBV20-1,TRBJ2-7,CSATSTLIHEQYF
TRBV29-1,TRBJ2-7,CSVEGGQFGYNSYEQYF
TRBV7-9,TRBJ2-1,CASSLVDGVSSYNEQFF
TRBV6-4,TRBJ2-3,CASSDMAVSSTDTQYF
TRBV9,TRBJ2-3,CASSVAGYLLDTQYF
TRBV20-1,TRBJ2-2,CSAPGAGWDSGELFF
TRBV3-1,TRBJ2-7,CASSQDLPGTYEQYF
TRBV7-9,TRBJ2-7,CASAIRGPYEQYF
TRBV18,TRBJ2-4,CATTDPAGALAKNIQYF
TRBV12-3/TRBV12-4,TRBJ1-2,CASSSLSRGLGYTF
TRBV7-3,TRBJ1-6,CASSLNRIGGHCGNSPLHF
TRBV20-1,TRBJ2-1,CSASGGAEREQFF
TRBV4-3,TRBJ2-1,CASSQDRGRYNEQFF
TRBV29-1,TRBJ2-1,CSGLGLSYNEQFF
TRBV6-5,TRBJ2-7,CASSSSEGSYEQYF
TRBV15,TRBJ2-2,CATSRRDRGELFF
TRBV6-1,TRBJ2-1,CASSPAGARSSYNEQFF
TRBV2,TRBJ2-1,CASSETTPQFF
TRBV7-9,TRBJ1-2,CASSYTGTPDGGYTF
TRBV7-3,TRBJ2-1,CASSLTPAAGAIYNEQFF
TRBV20-1,TRBJ2-7,CSANPGTGAYEQYF
TRBV10-3,TRBJ2-5,CAISDAVYQETQYF
TRBV29-1,TRBJ1-2,CSVPQGAGSYGYTF
TRBV20-1,TRBJ2-7,CSARGRGDYEQYF
TRBV7-2,TRBJ2-7,CASSVPHGTGLYEQYF
TRBV29-1,TRBJ2-7,CSVAWTGTNPYEQYF
TRBV7-9,TRBJ2-5,CASSSRQRERETQYF